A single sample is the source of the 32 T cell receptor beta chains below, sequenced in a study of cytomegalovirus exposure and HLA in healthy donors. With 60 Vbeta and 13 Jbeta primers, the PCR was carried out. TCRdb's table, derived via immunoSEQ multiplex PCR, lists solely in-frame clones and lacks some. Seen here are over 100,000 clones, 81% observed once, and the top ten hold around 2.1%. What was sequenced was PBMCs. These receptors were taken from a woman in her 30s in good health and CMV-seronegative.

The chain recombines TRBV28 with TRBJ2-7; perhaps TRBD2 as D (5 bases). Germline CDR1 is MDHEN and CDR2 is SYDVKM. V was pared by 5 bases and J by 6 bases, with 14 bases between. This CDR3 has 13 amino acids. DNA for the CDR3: TGTGCCAGCAGTGGGATTGGAGGAGCCGAGCAGTACTTC. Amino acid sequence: CASSGIGGAEQYF.

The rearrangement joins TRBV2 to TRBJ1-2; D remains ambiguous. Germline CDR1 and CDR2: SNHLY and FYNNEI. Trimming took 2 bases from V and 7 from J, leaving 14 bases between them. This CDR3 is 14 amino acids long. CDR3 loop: CASSEQALNSGYTF. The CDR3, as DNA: TGTGCCAGCAGTGAACAGGCATTGAATAGTGGCTACACCTTC.

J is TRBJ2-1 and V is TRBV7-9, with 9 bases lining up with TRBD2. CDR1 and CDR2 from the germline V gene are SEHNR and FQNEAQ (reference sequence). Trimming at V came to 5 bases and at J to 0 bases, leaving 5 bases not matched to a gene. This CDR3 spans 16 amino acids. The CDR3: CASSPISGSSYNEQFF. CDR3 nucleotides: TGTGCCAGCAGCCCGATTAGCGGGAGCTCCTACAATGAGCAGTTCTTC.

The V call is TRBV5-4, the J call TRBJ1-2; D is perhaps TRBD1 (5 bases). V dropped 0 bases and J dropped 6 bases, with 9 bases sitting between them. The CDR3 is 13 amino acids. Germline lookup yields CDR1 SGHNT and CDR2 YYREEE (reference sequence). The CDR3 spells CASSLVGADGYTF. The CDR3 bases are TGTGCCAGCAGCTTGGTTGGGGCTGATGGCTACACCTTC.

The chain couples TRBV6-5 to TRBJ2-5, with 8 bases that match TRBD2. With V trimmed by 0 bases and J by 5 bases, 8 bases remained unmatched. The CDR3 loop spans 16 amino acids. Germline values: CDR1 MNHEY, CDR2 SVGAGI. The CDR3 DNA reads TGTGCCAGCAGTTACTCCCCTAGCGGGCGAGGGGAGACCCAGTACTTC. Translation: CASSYSPSGRGETQYF.

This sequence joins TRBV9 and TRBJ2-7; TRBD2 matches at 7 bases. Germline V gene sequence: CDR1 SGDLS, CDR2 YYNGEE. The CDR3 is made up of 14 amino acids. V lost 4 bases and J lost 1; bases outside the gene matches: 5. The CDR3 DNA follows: TGTGCCAGCAGCCAAGGACTAGAATCCTACGAGCAGTACTTC. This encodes CASSQGLESYEQYF.

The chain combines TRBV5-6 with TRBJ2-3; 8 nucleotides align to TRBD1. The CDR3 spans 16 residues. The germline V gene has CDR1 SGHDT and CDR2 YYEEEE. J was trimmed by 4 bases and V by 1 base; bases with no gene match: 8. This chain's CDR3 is CASSLQRQGKADTQYF. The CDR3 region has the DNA TGTGCCAGCAGCTTGCAAAGACAGGGGAAGGCAGATACGCAGTATTTT. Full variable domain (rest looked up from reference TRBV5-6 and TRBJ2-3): DAGVTQSPTHLIKTRGQQVTLRCSPKSGHDTVSWYQQALGQGPQFIFQYYEEEERQRGNFPDRFSGHQFPNYSSELNVNALLLGDSALYLCASSLQRQGKADTQYFGPGTRLTVL.

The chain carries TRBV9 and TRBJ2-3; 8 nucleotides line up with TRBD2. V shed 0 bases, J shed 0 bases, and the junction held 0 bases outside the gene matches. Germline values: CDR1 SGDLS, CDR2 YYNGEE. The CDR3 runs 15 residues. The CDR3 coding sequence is TGTGCCAGCAGCGTAGCGGGAGGGAGCACAGATACGCAGTATTTT. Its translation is CASSVAGGSTDTQYF.

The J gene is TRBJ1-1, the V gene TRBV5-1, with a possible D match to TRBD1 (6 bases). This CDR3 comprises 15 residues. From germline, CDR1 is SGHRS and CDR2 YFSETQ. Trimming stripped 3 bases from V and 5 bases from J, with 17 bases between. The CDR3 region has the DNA TGCGCCAGCAGCTCCTGGGGGGGGCTGGTTACTGAAGCTTTCTTT. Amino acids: CASSSWGGLVTEAFF.

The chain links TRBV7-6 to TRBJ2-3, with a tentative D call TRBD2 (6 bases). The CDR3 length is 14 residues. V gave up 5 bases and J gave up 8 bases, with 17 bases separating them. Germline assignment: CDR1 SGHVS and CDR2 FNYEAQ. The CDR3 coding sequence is TGTGCCAGCAGCGACCGGGACTCGTCTGTTACGCAGTATTTT. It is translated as CASSDRDSSVTQYF.

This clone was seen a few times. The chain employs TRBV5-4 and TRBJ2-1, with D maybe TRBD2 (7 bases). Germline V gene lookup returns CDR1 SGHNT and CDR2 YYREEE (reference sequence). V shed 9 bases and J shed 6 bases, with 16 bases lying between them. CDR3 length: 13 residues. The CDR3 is CATKGGGPNEQFF. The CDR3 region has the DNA TGTGCCACCAAAGGGGGAGGGCCCAATGAGCAGTTCTTC.

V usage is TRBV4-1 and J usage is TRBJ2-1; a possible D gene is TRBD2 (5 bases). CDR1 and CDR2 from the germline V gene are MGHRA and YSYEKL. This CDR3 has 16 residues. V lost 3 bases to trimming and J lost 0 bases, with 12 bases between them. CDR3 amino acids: CASSQVDLLSYNEQFF. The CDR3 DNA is TGCGCCAGCAGCCAGGTGGACTTGCTCTCCTACAATGAGCAGTTCTTC.

CDR3 in amino acids: CASSPRLDTEAFF. CDR3 bases: TGTGCCAGCAGCCCCCGATTAGACACTGAAGCTTTCTTT. J is TRBJ1-1 and V is TRBV14, with D unclear. Between the trimmed V and J ends, which lost 4 bases and 3 bases, there was a span of 9 bases. The CDR3 contains 13 residues. The germline V gene encodes CDR1 SGHDN and CDR2 FVKESK.

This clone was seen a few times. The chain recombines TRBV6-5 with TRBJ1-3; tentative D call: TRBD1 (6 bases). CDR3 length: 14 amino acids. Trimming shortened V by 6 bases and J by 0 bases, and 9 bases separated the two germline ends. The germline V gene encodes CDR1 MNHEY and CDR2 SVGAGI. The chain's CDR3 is CASRQGSSGNTIYF. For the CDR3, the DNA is TGTGCCAGCAGACAGGGCAGCTCTGGAAACACCATATATTTT.

CDR3 in amino acids: CASSQDQGGGTEAFF. CDR3 sequence (DNA): TGCGCCAGCAGCCAAGATCAGGGGGGCGGAACTGAAGCTTTCTTT. This chain joins TRBV4-3 and TRBJ1-1, with 7 positions matching TRBD1. The CDR3 is made up of 15 amino acids. Germline V gives CDR1 LGHNA, CDR2 YSLEER. J was trimmed by 5 bases and V by 0 bases; bases with no gene match: 6.

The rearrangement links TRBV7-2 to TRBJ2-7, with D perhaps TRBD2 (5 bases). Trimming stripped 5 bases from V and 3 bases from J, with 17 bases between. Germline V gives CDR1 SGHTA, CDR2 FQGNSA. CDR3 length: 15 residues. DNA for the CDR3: TGTGCCAGCAGCCACCGGGAAGGCAGTTACTACGAGCAGTACTTC. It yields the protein CASSHREGSYYEQYF.

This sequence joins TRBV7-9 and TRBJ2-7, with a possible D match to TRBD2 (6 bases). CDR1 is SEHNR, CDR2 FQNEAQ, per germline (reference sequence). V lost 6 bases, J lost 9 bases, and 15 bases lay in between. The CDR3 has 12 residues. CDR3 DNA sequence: TGTGCCAGCAGTTTACCGGGAGAGGCGCAGTACTTC. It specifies CASSLPGEAQYF.

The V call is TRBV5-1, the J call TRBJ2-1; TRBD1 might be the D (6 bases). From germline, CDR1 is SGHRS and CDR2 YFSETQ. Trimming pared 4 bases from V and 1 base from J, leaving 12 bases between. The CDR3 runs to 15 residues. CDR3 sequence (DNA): TGCGCCAGCAGCCAGGGGTTTGGGTCCTACAATGAGCAGTTCTTC. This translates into CASSQGFGSYNEQFF.

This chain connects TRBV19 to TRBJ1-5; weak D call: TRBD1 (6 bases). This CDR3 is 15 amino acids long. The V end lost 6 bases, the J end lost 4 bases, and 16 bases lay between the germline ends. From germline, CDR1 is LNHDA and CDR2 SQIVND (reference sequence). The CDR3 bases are TGTGCCAGTAGCCCCGGACAGCTTTTAAATCAGCCCCAGCATTTT. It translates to CASSPGQLLNQPQHF.

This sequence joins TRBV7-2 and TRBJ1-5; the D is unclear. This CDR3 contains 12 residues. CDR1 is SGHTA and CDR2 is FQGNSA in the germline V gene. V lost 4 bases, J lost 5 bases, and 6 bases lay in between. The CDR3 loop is CASSSNYQPQHF. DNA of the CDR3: TGTGCCAGCAGCTCAAATTATCAGCCCCAGCATTTT.

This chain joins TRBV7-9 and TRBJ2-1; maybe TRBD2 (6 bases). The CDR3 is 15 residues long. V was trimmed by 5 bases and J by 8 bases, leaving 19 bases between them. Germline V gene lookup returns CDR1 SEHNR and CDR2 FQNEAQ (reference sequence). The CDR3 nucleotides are TGTGCCAGCAGCGGCGGGACCACCCACGGGGATGAGCAGTTCTTC. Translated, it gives CASSGGTTHGDEQFF.

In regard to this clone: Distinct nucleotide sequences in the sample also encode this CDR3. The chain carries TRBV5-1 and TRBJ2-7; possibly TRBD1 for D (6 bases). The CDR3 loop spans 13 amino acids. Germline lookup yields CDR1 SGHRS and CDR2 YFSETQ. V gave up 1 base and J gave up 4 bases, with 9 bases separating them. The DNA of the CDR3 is TGCGCCAGCAGCTTGCTACAGGGTTACGAGCAGTACTTC. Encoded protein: CASSLLQGYEQYF.

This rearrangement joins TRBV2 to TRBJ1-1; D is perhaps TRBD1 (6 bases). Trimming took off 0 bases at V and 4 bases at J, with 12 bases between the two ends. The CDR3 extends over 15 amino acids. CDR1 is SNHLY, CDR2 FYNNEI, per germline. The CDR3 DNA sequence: TGTGCCAGCAGTGAAGCGCGGGTAGGGGGCACTGAAGCTTTCTTT. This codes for CASSEARVGGTEAFF.

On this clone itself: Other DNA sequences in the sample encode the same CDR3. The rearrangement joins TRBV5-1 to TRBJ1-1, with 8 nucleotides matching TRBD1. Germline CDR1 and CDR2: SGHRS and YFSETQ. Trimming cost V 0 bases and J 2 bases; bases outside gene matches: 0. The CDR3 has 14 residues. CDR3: CASSLAGGNTEAFF. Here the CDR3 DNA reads TGCGCCAGCAGCTTGGCAGGGGGCAACACTGAAGCTTTCTTT.

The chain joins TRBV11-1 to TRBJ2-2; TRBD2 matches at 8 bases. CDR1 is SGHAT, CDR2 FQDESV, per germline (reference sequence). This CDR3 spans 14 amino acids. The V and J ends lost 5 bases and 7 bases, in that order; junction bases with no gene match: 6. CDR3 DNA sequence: TGTGCCAGCAGCGCGGGACTAGGGTTCGGGGAGCTGTTTTTT. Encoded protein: CASSAGLGFGELFF.

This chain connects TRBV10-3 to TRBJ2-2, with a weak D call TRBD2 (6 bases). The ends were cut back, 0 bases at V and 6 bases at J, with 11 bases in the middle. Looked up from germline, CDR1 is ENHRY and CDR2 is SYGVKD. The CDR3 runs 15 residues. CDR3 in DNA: TGTGCCATCAGTGAGTCGGGGGACTTCGCCGGGGAGCTGTTTTTT. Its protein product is CAISESGDFAGELFF.

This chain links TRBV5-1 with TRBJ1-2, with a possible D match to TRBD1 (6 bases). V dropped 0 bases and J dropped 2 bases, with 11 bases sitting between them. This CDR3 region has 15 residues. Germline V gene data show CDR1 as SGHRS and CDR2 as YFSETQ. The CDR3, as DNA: TGCGCCAGCAGCTTGGGCTCAGGGGAGAACTATGGCTACACCTTC. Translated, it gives CASSLGSGENYGYTF.

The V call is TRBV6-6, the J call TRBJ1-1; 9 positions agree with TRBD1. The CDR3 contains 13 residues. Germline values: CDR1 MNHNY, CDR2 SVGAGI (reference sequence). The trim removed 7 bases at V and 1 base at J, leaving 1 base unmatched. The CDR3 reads CASNRGRNTEAFF. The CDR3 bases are TGTGCCAGCAACAGGGGGCGGAACACTGAAGCTTTCTTT.

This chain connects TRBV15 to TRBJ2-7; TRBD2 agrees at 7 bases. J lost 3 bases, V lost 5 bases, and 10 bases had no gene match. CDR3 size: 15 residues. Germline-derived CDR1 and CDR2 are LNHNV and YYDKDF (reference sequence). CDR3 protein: CATSPFREAVYEQYF. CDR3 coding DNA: TGTGCCACCAGCCCTTTCCGGGAGGCGGTCTACGAGCAGTACTTC.

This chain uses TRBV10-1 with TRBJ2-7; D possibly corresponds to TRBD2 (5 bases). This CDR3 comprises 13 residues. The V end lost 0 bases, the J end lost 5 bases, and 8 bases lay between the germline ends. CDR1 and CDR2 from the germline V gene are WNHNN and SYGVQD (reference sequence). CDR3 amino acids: CASSESAVHEQYF. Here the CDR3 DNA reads TGCGCCAGCAGTGAGTCAGCGGTTCACGAGCAGTACTTC.

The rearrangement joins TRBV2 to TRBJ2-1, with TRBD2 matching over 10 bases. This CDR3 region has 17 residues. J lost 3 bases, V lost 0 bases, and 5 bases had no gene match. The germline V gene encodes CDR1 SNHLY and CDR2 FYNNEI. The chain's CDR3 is CASSEAPLAGLYNEQFF. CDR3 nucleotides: TGTGCCAGCAGTGAAGCCCCACTAGCGGGACTCTACAATGAGCAGTTCTTC.

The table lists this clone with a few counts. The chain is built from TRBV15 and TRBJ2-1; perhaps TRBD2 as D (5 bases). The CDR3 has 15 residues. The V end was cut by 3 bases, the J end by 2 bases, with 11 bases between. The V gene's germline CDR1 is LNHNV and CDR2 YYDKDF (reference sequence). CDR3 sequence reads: CATSSYLGTYNEQFF. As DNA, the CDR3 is TGTGCCACCAGCAGCTATCTCGGGACCTACAATGAGCAGTTCTTC.